This T cell receptor (beta chain) came from a study of blood T cell repertoires in COVID-19. Study-wide context: Collection of acute and convalescent COVID-19 samples took place in the United States, Italy and Spain.

Per the original methods: Amplification with reference gene primers provided the estimates of nucleated cell counts. Some clones are missing from TCRdb's copy, which holds only in-frame ones; the method was immunoSEQ multiplex PCR. The DNA gave D and trimming, while V, J and clone size come from that table. The table shows 200,000 to 300,000 clones, with 80% to 90% occurring only once. The receptor was derived from a woman between 40 and 55 years old who had recovered from COVID-19. Sample: peripheral blood.

This CDR3 reads CAISELRVDGYTF. The CDR3 DNA is TGTGCCATCAGTGAGCTCAGGGTCGATGGCTACACCTTC. The chain is built from TRBV10-3 and TRBJ1-2; D possibly corresponds to TRBD1 (5 bases). Trimming removed 2 bases at V and 6 bases at J, with 10 bases between. Germline CDR1 ENHRY, CDR2 SYGVKD. The CDR3 loop spans 13 amino acids.